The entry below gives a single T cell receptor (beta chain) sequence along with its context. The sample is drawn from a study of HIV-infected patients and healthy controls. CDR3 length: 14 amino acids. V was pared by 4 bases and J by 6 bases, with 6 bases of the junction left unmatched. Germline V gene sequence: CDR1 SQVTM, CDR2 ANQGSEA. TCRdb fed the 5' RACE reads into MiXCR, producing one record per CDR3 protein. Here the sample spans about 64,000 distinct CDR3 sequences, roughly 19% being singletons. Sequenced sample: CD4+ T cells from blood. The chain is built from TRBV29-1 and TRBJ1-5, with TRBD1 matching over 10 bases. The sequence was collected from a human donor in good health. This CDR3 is CSVGGTGVGQPQHF. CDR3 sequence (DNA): TGCAGCGTTGGGGGGACAGGGGTGGGTCAGCCCCAGCATTTT.